This T cell receptor (beta chain) stems from a study of identical twins. MiXCR, applied by TCRdb to the 5' RACE reads, yields one record per CDR3 protein. Here the sample spans around 370,000 distinct CDR3 sequences, around 9% being singletons. The CDR3 is 15 amino acids. Germline loops: CDR1 MGHRA, CDR2 YSYEKL. With 5 bases removed from V and 2 bases from J, the gap between germline ends came to 16 bases. The table lists this clonotype with many counts. Input material: naive T cells sorted from blood. This sequence was found in a woman aged 45-65 years in good health. The V gene is TRBV4-1, the J gene TRBJ2-7; D possibly corresponds to TRBD1 (6 bases). The CDR3 nucleotides read TGCGCCAGCAGCTCCCCCGCGACAGGAACCTACGAGCAGTACTTC. It encodes CASSSPATGTYEQYF.